Included here is one TCR beta chain sequence, with context. The data belong to a study of human T cells and chemical hapten exposure. The sample's time point: pre-sensitization, week 0. Treatment meaning: therapeutic diphenylcyclopropenone sensitization with weekly scalp DPC. Germline V gene lookup returns CDR1 KGHSH and CDR2 LQKENI. The CDR3 is 13 amino acids. J lost 8 bases, V lost 4 bases, and 6 bases had no gene match. The library tagged each cDNA molecule with unique molecular identifiers. MiXCR, applied by TCRdb to the RACE reads, yields one record per CDR3 protein. The sample gives about 40,000 distinct CDR3 sequences, 10% to 13% of which show up once; 5% to 6.5% is in the top ten.

This clonotype was obtained from a man aged 30 to 39 with alopecia areata. Some clones in this sample may be carry-over from other donors' samples. The chain links TRBV18 to TRBJ1-1; 8 bases line up with TRBD1. Sequenced material: whole blood, taken in connection with sensitization to the hapten diphenylcyclopropenone (DPC). Here the CDR3 DNA reads TGTGCCAGCTCACACGGCAGGGGGCGAGAAGCTTTCTTT. This codes for CASSHGRGREAFF.